The clone carrying this T cell receptor beta chain was counted once. Its antigen is as yet unknown. Germline V CDR1 and CDR2: GTSNPN, SVGIG (reference sequence). The CDR3 is made up of 16 amino acids. With 4 bases clipped from V and 5 bases from J, the junction kept 16 bases outside the gene matches. This entry belongs to a study of cytomegalovirus exposure and HLA in healthy donors. PCR involved 60 Vbeta and 13 Jbeta primers. Per the authors' pipeline: In a later analysis, of tens of millions of unique beta chains, roughly 11 million appeared in at least two donors. Assay used: immunoSEQ multiplex PCR; TCRdb lists only in-frame clones, some missing. The V and J calls and the clone size are those of that table, but D and trimming were determined from the DNA. The sample gives approximately 210,000 clones, 79% of which show up once; 1.5% is in the top ten. Study observations and caveats: Some TCR beta chains (roughly 150 of them) were listed as cytomegalovirus-associated. For presence/absence analyses, sequencing depth was assumed to be roughly uniform across donors.

The rearrangement joins TRBV30 to TRBJ2-7; 8 nucleotides match TRBD1. The source is a girl aged 10 to 17 in good health and CMV-seropositive. Sequencing was performed on PBMCs. The CDR3 region has the DNA TGTGCCTGGACCCTGCCCCCGGCAGGGGGCTTTCACGAGCAGTACTTC. Amino acids: CAWTLPPAGGFHEQYF.